This T cell receptor beta chain was sequenced in a study of radiation and T cells in renal cell carcinoma. Broader study findings: In blood, top tumor clones expanded by 2 weeks, shrinking by 4.

Time point described: blood 4 weeks post-SBRT, at nephrectomy. Documented treatment: 15 Gy SBRT to primary tumor, nephrectomy 4 weeks later. Clear cell pathology was present in this patient's renal cell carcinoma. Concerning this clone itself: Its matching antigen is unknown.

Sequenced by immunoSEQ multiplex PCR; TCRdb stores in-frame clones only, minus some. The sample lists roughly 160,000 clones; about 88% were seen once. Germline V gene sequence: CDR1 SGHTS, CDR2 YDEGEE. CDR3 length: 13 amino acids. V shed 4 bases and J 5 bases; nucleotides not matched to a gene: 4. The receptor was derived from a woman aged 45 to 65 with renal cell carcinoma. V and J are TRBV5-8 and TRBJ2-7; 9 nucleotides line up with TRBD1. Material: blood, obtained from a patient whose treatment included radiotherapy and nephrectomy. The CDR3 loop reads CASSPTGGNEQYF. In nucleotides, the CDR3 is TGTGCCAGCAGCCCGACAGGGGGGAACGAGCAGTACTTC.